This paragraph reports one T cell receptor (beta chain). The data are from a study of OX40 agonist ivuxolimab in advanced cancers. Data came from immunoSEQ multiplex PCR; TCRdb stores just in-frame clones and leaves some out. The sample contains approximately 77,000 clones, approximately 90% of which appear only once. The CDR3 consists of 17 residues. Losses at the gene ends were 3 bases for V and 0 bases for J; bases not matched to a gene: 4. Germline CDR1 and CDR2: PRHDT and FYEKMQ (reference sequence). V usage is TRBV13 and J usage is TRBJ2-7; 14 positions agree with TRBD2. The receptor was isolated from an adult with an advanced solid tumor such as melanoma, head and neck, liver or kidney cancer. The input for sequencing was CD4+ or CD8+ T cells sorted from blood, taken in a trial of the OX40 agonist ivuxolimab. The CDR3 DNA reads as TGTGCCAGCAGCTTCCGGACTAGCGGGGGGAGCTCCTACGAGCAGTACTTC. Protein product: CASSFRTSGGSSYEQYF.